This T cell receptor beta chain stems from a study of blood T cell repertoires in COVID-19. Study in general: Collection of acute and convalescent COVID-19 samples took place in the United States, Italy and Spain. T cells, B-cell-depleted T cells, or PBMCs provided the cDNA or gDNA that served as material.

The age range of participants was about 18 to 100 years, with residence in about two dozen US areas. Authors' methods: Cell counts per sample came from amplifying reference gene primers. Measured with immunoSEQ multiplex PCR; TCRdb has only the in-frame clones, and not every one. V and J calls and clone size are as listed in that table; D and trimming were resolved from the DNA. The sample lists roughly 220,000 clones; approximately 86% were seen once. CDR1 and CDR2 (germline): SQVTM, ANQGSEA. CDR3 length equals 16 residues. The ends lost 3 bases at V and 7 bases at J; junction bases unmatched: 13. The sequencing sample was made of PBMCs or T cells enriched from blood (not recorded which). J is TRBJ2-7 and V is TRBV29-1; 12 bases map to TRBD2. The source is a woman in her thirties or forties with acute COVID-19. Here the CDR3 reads CSVERQTSGRVIEQYF. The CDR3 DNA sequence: TGCAGCGTTGAGCGGCAGACTAGCGGGAGAGTCATTGAGCAGTACTTC.